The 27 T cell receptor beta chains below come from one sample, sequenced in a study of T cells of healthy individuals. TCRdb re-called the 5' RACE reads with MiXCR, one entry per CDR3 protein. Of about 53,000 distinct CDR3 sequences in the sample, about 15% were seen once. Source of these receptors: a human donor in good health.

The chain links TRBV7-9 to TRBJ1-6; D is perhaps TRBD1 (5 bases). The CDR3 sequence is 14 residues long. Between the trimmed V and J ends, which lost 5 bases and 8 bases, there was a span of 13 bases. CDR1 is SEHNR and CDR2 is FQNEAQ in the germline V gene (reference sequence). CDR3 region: CASSAVLGDSPLHF. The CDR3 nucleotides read TGTGCCAGCAGCGCCGTCCTAGGGGATTCACCCCTCCACTTT.

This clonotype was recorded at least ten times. Written as DNA, the CDR3 is TGTGCCAGCAGCCCCGGGACAGGGGTCTGGAATTCACCCCTCCACTTT. Protein product: CASSPGTGVWNSPLHF. The chain couples TRBV5-4 to TRBJ1-6; 10 bases line up with TRBD1. The V segment lost 4 bases and the J segment 7 bases; nucleotides outside the gene matches: 8. Per germline, CDR1 SGHNT and CDR2 YYREEE (reference sequence). This CDR3 region has 16 residues.

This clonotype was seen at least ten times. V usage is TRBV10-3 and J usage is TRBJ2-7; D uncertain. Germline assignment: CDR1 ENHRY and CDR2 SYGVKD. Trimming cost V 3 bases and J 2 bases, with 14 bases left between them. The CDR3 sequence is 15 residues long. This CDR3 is CAISDVRFLAYEQYF. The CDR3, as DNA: TGTGCCATCAGTGATGTCAGGTTTTTAGCCTACGAGCAGTACTTC.

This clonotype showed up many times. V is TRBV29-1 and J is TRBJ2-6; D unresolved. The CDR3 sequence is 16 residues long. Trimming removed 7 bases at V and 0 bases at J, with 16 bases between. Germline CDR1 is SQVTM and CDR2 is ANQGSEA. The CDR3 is CSAWAGTRSGANVLTF. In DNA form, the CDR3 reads TGCAGCGCCTGGGCCGGTACCCGCTCTGGGGCCAACGTCCTGACTTTC.

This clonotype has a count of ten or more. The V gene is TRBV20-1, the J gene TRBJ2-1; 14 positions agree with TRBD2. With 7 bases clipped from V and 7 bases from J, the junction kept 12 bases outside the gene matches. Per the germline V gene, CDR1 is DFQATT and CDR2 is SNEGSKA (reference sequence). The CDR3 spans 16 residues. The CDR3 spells CSGGLAGAGAWNEQFF. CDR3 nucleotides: TGCAGTGGGGGACTAGCGGGAGCCGGAGCCTGGAATGAGCAGTTCTTC.

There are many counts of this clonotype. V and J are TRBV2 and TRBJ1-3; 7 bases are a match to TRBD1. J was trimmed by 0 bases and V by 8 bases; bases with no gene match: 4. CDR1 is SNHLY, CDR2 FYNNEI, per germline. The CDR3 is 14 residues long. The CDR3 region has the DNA TGTGCCAGCGAGGGGGCCCTCTCTGGAAACACCATATATTTT. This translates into CASEGALSGNTIYF.

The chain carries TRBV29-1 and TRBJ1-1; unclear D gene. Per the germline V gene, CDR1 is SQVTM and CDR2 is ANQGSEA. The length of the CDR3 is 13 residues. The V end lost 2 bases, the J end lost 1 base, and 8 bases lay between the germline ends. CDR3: CSVERQENTEAFF. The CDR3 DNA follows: TGCAGCGTTGAACGGCAGGAGAACACTGAAGCTTTCTTT.

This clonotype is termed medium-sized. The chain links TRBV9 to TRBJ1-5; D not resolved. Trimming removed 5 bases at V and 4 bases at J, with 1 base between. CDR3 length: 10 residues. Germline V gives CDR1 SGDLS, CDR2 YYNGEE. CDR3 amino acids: CASRNQPQHF. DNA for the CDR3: TGTGCCAGCAGAAATCAGCCCCAGCATTTT. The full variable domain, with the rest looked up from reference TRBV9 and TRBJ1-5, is DSGVTQTPKHLITATGQRVTLRCSPRSGDLSVYWYQQSLDQGLQFLIQYYNGEERAKGNILERFSAQQFPDLHSELNLSSLELGDSALYFCASRNQPQHFGDGTRLSIL.

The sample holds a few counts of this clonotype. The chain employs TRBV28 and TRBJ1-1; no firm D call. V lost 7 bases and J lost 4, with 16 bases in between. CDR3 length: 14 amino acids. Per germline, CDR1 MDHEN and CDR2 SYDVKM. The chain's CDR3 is CASKPAAWGTEAFF. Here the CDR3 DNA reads TGTGCCAGCAAGCCCGCCGCGTGGGGCACTGAAGCTTTCTTT. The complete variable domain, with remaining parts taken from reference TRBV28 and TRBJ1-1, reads DVKVTQSSRYLVKRTGEKVFLECVQDMDHENMFWYRQDPGLGLRLIYFSYDVKMKEKGDIPEGYSVSREKKERFSLILESASTNQTSMYLCASKPAAWGTEAFFGQGTRLTVV.

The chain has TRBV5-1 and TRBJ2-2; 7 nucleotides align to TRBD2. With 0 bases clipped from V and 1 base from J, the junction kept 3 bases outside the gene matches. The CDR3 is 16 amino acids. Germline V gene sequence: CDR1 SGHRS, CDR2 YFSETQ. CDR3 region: CASSLVSSGNTGELFF. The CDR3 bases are TGCGCCAGCAGCTTGGTGTCTAGCGGGAACACCGGGGAGCTGTTTTTT. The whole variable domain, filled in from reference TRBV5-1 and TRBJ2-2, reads KAGVTQTPRYLIKTRGQQVTLSCSPISGHRSVSWYQQTPGQGLQFLFEYFSETQRNKGNFPGRFSGRQFSNSRSEMNVSTLELGDSALYLCASSLVSSGNTGELFFGEGSRLTVL.

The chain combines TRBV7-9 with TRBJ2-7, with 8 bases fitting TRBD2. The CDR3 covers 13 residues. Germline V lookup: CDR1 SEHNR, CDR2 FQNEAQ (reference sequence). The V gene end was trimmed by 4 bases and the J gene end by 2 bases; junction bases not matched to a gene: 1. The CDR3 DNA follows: TGTGCCAGCAGCTGGGGACTAGCCTACGAGCAGTACTTC. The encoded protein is CASSWGLAYEQYF.

For the CDR3, the DNA is TGCGCCAGCAGGATAGCGGGGGGGCCAGGGGCGACCCAGTACTTC. This sequence encodes CASRIAGGPGATQYF. The V gene is TRBV4-3, the J gene TRBJ2-5, with 11 bases identical to TRBD2. Germline values: CDR1 LGHNA, CDR2 YSLEER. The CDR3 consists of 15 residues. Trimming cost V 6 bases and J 7 bases; bases outside gene matches: 10.

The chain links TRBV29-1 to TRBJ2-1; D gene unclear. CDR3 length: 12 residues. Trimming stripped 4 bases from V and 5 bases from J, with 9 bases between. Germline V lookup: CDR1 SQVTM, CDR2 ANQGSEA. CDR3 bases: TGCAGCGTTGCCTTCCTTAACAATGAGCAGTTCTTC. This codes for CSVAFLNNEQFF.

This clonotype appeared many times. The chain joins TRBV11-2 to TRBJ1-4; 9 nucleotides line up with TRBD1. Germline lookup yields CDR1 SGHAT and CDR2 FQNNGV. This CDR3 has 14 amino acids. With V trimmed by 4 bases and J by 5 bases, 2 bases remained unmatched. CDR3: CASSSGQGNEKLFF. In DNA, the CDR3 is TGTGCCAGCAGCTCCGGACAGGGGAATGAAAAACTGTTTTTT.

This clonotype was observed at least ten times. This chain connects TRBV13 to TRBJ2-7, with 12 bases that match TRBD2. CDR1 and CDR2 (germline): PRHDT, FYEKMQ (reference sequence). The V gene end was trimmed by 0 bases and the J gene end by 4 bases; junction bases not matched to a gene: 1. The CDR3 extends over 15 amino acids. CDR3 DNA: TGTGCCAGCAGCTTAGGGACTAGCGGGAGTTACGAGCAGTACTTC. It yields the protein CASSLGTSGSYEQYF.

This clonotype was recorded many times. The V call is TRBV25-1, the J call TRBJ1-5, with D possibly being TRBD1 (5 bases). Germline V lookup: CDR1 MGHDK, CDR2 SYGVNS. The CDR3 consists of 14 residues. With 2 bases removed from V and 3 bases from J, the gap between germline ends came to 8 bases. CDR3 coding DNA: TGTGCCAGCAGTGAACCAGGGTCCAATCAGCCCCAGCATTTT. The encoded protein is CASSEPGSNQPQHF.

In DNA, the CDR3 is TGTGCCAGCAGCGATAGGGAGAAACTGTTTTTT. It specifies CASSDREKLFF. This rearrangement joins TRBV6-5 to TRBJ1-4; D is unclear. V was pared by 6 bases and J by 11 bases, with 10 bases between. This CDR3 comprises 11 residues. The germline V gene encodes CDR1 MNHEY and CDR2 SVGAGI.

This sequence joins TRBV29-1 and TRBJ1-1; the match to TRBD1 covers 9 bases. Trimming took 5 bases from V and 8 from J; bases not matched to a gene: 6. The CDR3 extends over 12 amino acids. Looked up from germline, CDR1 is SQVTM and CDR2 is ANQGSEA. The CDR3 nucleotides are TGCAGCGTTTCCGGGACAGGGATCGAAGCTTTCTTT. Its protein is CSVSGTGIEAFF.

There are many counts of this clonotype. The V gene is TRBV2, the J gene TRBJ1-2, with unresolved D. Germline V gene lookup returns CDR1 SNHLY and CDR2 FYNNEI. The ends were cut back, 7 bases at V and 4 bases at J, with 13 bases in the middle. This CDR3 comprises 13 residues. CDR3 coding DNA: TGTGCCAGCACCCGAAGCGGCAGCTATGGCTACACCTTC. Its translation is CASTRSGSYGYTF.

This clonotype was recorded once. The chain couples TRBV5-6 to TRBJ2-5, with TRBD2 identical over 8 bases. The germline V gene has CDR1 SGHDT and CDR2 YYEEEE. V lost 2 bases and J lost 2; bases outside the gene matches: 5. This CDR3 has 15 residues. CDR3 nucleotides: TGTGCCAGCAGCTTAGGCGGGGGGCTTCAAGAGACCCAGTACTTC. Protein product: CASSLGGGLQETQYF.

The CDR3 DNA sequence: TGCGCCAGCAGCCAAGATCAATCCTGGGACTACCGAGACTCCTACGAGCAGTACTTC. Translation gives CASSQDQSWDYRDSYEQYF. This chain joins TRBV4-3 and TRBJ2-7, with 7 bases identical to TRBD2. The CDR3 sequence is 19 residues long. V was pared by 0 bases and J by 0 bases, with 14 bases of the junction left unmatched. Germline CDR1 is LGHNA and CDR2 is YSLEER.

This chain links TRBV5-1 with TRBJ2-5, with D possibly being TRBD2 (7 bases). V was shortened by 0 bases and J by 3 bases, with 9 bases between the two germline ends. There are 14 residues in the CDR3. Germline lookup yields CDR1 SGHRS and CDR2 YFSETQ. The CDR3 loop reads CASSLEGGKETQYF. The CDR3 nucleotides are TGCGCCAGCAGCTTGGAGGGGGGGAAAGAGACCCAGTACTTC.

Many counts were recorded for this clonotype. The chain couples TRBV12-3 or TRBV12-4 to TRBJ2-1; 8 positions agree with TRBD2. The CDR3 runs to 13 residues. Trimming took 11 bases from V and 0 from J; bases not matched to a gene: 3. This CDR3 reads CAVGTSSYNEQFF. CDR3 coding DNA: TGTGCCGTGGGGACTAGCTCCTACAATGAGCAGTTCTTC.

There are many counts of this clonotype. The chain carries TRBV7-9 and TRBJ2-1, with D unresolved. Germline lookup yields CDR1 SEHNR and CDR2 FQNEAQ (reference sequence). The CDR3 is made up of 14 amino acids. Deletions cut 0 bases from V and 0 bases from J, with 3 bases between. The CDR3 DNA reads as TGTGCCAGCAGCTTAGCCTTCTCCTACAATGAGCAGTTCTTC. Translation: CASSLAFSYNEQFF.

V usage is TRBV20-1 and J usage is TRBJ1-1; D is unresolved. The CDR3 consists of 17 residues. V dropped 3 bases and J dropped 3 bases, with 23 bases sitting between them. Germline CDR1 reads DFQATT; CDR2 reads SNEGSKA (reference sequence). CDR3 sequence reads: CSARDYKSWARDTEAFF. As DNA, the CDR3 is TGCAGTGCTAGGGATTACAAGAGTTGGGCCCGGGACACTGAAGCTTTCTTT.

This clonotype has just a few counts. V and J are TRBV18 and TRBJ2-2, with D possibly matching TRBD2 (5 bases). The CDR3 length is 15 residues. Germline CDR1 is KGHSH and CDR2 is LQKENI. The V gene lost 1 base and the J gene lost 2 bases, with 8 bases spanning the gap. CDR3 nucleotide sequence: TGTGCCAGCTCACCACAGGACTTAAACACCGGGGAGCTGTTTTTT. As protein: CASSPQDLNTGELFF.

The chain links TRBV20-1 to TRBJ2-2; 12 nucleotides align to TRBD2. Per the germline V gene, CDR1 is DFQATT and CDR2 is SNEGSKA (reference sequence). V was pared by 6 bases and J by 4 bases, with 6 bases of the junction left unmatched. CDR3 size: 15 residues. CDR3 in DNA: TGCAGTGCCACGACTAGCGGGAGAGGCACCGGGGAGCTGTTTTTT. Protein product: CSATTSGRGTGELFF.